The clone carrying this T cell receptor beta chain has just a few counts. Its matching antigen is unknown. The data stem from a study of shared clonotypes between healthy human individuals. General study points: Sampling involved blood alone; tissue repertoires likely differ. Enrolling few donors narrowed the genetic and exposure-history diversity that was represented.

The V and J ends lost 4 bases and 2 bases respectively, with 1 base between them. Germline V gene sequence: CDR1 SGHDN, CDR2 FVKESK. The CDR3 is 11 amino acids. At deep level, the assay was performed. The protocol was immunoSEQ multiplex PCR, while the TCRdb copy is restricted to in-frame clones and leaves out a portion. Of 100,000 to 130,000 clones in the sample, about 63% were seen once. V gene TRBV14 combines with J gene TRBJ2-3; D remains ambiguous. The specimen sequenced was memory CD8+ T cells sorted from blood. The subset is: CD45RO+ cells pooled with CCR7-negative TemRA cells. This sequence originates from a woman aged 30 to 39 in good health. The CDR3 region is CASSPTDTQYF. DNA for the CDR3: TGTGCCAGCAGCCCCACAGATACGCAGTATTTT.